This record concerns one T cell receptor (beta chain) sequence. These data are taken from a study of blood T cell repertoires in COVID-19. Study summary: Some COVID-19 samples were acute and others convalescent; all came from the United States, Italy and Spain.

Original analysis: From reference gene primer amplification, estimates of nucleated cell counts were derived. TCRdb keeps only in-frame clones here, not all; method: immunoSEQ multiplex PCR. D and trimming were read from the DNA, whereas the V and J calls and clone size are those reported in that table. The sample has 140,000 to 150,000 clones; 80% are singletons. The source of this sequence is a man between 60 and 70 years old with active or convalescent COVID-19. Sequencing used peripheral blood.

The CDR3 is CASSLGAIKNYGYTF. Here the CDR3 DNA reads TGTGCCAGCAGTTTAGGGGCCATCAAGAACTATGGCTACACCTTC. The V gene is TRBV28, the J gene TRBJ1-2, with D perhaps TRBD1 (5 bases). The germline CDR1 and CDR2 sequences are MDHEN and SYDVKM. The CDR3 sequence is 15 residues long. Trimming took off 2 bases at V and 2 bases at J, with 12 bases between the two ends.